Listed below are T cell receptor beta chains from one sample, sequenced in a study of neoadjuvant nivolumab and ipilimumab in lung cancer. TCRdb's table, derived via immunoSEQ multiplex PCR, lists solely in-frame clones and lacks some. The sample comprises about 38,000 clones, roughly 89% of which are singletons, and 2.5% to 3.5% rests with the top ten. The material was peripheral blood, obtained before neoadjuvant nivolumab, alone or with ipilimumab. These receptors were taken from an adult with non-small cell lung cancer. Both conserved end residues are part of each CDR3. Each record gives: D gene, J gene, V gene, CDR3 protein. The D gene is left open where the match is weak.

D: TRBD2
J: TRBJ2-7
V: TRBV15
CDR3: CATSLRTSGYEQYF

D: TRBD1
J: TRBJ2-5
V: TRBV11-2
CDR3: CASSPKDRGLWEETQYF

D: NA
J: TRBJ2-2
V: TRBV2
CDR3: CASRSDSTGELFF

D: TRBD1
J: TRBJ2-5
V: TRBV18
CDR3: CASSPQDRGETQYF

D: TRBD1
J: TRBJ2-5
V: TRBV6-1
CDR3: CASSEASGTGAQETQYF

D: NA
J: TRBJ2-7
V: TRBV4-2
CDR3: CASSQEWQAYEQYF

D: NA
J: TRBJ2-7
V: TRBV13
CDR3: CASSSRRTYLGEQYF

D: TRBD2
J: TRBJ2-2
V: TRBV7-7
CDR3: CASSPLAGMNTGELFF

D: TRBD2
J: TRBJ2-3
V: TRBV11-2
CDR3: CASRPLDGRVPDTQYF

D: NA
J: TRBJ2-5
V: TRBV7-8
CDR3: CASSLAPRAGGETQYF

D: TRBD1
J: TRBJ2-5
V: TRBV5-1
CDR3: CASSKDRAETQYF

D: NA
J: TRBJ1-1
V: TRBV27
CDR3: CANRESNTEAFF

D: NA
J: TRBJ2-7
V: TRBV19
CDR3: CASSIWAGEGEQYF

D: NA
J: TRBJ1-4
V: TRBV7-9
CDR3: CASSLVGLSNEKLFF

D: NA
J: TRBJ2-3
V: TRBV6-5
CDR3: CASSNSGRPDTQYF

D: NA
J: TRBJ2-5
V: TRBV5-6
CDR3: CASSFIGSQETQYF

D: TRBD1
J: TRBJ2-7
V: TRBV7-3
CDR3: CASSEGTGAYEQYF